The 31 T cell receptor beta chains below all came from one sample that was sequenced in a study of T cells expressing NK-cell markers. TCRdb reworked the 5' RACE reads into one entry per CDR3 protein, no DNA. Found here are roughly 300,000 distinct CDR3 sequences; the top ten clones hold more than 3.5%. Source material: blood T cells: a sorted CD56 or NKG2C T cell subset, CD4+ or CD8+ T cells, or bulk PBMC T cells (not recorded which). The receptors stem from a woman between 18 and 75 years old in good health.

The chain employs TRBV20-1 and TRBJ2-6; the TCRdb call, TRBD2, lacks DNA for checking. The CDR3 has 16 amino acids. Germline assignment: CDR1 DFQATT and CDR2 SNEGSKA (reference sequence). CDR3 protein: CSAGPRLPSGANVLTF.

The rearrangement links TRBV5-1 to TRBJ2-3; the D call of TRBD2 rests on TCRdb alone, since no DNA is present to check it. The CDR3 is made up of 13 amino acids. From germline, CDR1 is SGHRS and CDR2 YFSETQ. CDR3 loop: CASSETNTDTQYF.

The chain joins TRBV20-1 to TRBJ2-5. The CDR3 extends over 14 amino acids. CDR1 and CDR2 from the germline V gene are DFQATT and SNEGSKA (reference sequence). The CDR3: CSAREVGSRETQYF.

The gene calls are TRBV20-1 and TRBJ2-3; absent DNA, TCRdb's TRBD1 call cannot be checked. The length of the CDR3 is 13 residues. Per germline, CDR1 DFQATT and CDR2 SNEGSKA (reference sequence). CDR3 sequence reads: CSARRGATDTQYF.

This chain links TRBV24-1 with TRBJ1-1; the TCRdb call, TRBD1, lacks DNA for checking. The length of the CDR3 is 16 residues. CDR1 is KGHDR and CDR2 is SFDVKD in the germline V gene. This CDR3 reads CATSDSGTGKNTEAFF.

The rearrangement links TRBV7-2 to TRBJ2-3; the D gene TCRdb calls, TRBD2, cannot be checked with no DNA. Germline V lookup: CDR1 SGHTA, CDR2 FQGNSA. The CDR3 length is 15 residues. CDR3: CASSLGGDGGDTQYF.

The chain joins TRBV14 to TRBJ2-3; TCRdb's D call, TRBD1, is unchecked because there is no DNA. The CDR3 is 17 residues long. Germline lookup yields CDR1 SGHDN and CDR2 FVKESK. CDR3 sequence reads: CASSQDRGGSRTDTQYF.

J is TRBJ1-4 and V is TRBV3-1; TCRdb proposes TRBD1, but this gene call is untestable without DNA. The CDR3 loop spans 15 amino acids. CDR1 LGHDT and CDR2 YNNKEL come from the germline V gene (reference sequence). The CDR3 reads CASGTGAGTNEKLFF.

The V call is TRBV28, the J call TRBJ2-2. Germline V lookup: CDR1 MDHEN, CDR2 SYDVKM. CDR3 length equals 12 residues. CDR3: CASRYLTGELFF.

The V and J genes are TRBV11-2 and TRBJ2-1; TCRdb's assignment of TRBD2 cannot be checked, as there is no DNA. CDR1 SGHAT and CDR2 FQNNGV come from the germline V gene. The CDR3 loop spans 18 amino acids. The CDR3 sequence is CASSLGSGGAGGYNEQFF.

This chain uses TRBV4-3 with TRBJ2-7; the D gene TCRdb calls, TRBD1, cannot be checked with no DNA. The CDR3 has 16 residues. Germline CDR1 reads LGHNA; CDR2 reads YSLEER. CDR3 amino acids: CASSPGTGFGPYEQYF.

The genes are TRBV9 and TRBJ2-7; no DNA is available, so the TRBD1 call from TCRdb remains unchecked. The CDR3 is made up of 13 amino acids. Germline assignment: CDR1 SGDLS and CDR2 YYNGEE. CDR3 region: CASSADPGNEQYF. Based on the CDR3 plus reference TRBV9 and TRBJ2-7, the full variable domain is DSGVTQTPKHLITATGQRVTLRCSPRSGDLSVYWYQQSLDQGLQFLIQYYNGEERAKGNILERFSAQQFPDLHSELNLSSLELGDSALYFCASSADPGNEQYFGPGTRLTVT.

This CDR3 reads CASSELVGQETQYF. The chain has TRBV25-1 and TRBJ2-5. Per germline, CDR1 MGHDK and CDR2 SYGVNS. The CDR3 spans 14 residues. Drawing the rest from reference TRBV25-1 and TRBJ2-5, the complete variable domain is EADIYQTPRYLVIGTGKKITLECSQTMGHDKMYWYQQDPGMELHLIHYSYGVNSTEKGDLSSESTVSRIRTEHFPLTLESARPSHTSQYLCASSELVGQETQYFGPGTRLLVL.

V and J are TRBV2 and TRBJ2-7; no DNA is available, so the TRBD1 call from TCRdb remains unchecked. Germline values: CDR1 SNHLY, CDR2 FYNNEI. The CDR3 loop spans 13 amino acids. The CDR3 sequence: CASSPGPSYEQYF.

The chain couples TRBV12-3 or TRBV12-4 to TRBJ1-2. This CDR3 contains 12 residues. CDR3 residues: CASRLGGGGYTF.

The chain has TRBV6-2 or TRBV6-3 and TRBJ2-3. The CDR3 spans 14 residues. Germline V lookup: CDR1 MNHEY, CDR2 SVGEGT. The CDR3 spells CASRLTSVGDTQYF.

This chain uses TRBV9 with TRBJ1-2; TCRdb lists TRBD1, though no DNA is available to test this call. Looked up from germline, CDR1 is SGDLS and CDR2 is YYNGEE. The CDR3 sequence is 14 residues long. CDR3 region: CASSVDGGYYGYTF.

The CDR3 loop is CASSRPGGRHTDTQYF. The V gene is TRBV6-1, the J gene TRBJ2-3; TCRdb returns TRBD1, unconfirmable since there is no DNA. CDR3 length equals 16 residues. Per germline, CDR1 MNHNS and CDR2 SASEGT.

The V call is TRBV4-3, the J call TRBJ2-2. The CDR3 consists of 14 residues. The germline V gene has CDR1 LGHNA and CDR2 YSLEER. CDR3 sequence: CASSQDRVTGELFF.

The chain uses TRBV20-1 and TRBJ2-3; TCRdb proposes TRBD2, but this gene call is untestable without DNA. In germline, CDR1 is DFQATT, CDR2 SNEGSKA (reference sequence). The CDR3 spans 15 residues. CDR3 sequence: CSARSPSGRADTQYF.

The chain has TRBV18 and TRBJ2-5; the D gene TCRdb calls, TRBD1, cannot be checked with no DNA. The CDR3 extends over 14 amino acids. CDR1 and CDR2 from the germline V gene are KGHSH and LQKENI. The CDR3 reads CASSPTTGSETQYF.

The chain carries TRBV23-1 and TRBJ2-3; TCRdb outputs TRBD2, but without DNA this stays unchecked. TRBV23-1 is assigned to the ORF class and has an uncertain function. This CDR3 is built from 17 residues. This chain's CDR3 is CASKLASGRIGTDTQYF.

The rearrangement uses TRBV6-1 and TRBJ1-1; TCRdb calls TRBD1, which cannot be checked without DNA. The CDR3 covers 14 residues. Per the germline V gene, CDR1 is MNHNS and CDR2 is SASEGT. The CDR3 sequence: CASRRRTGNTEAFF.

The CDR3 here is CAISETGTVYEQYF. The chain recombines TRBV10-3 with TRBJ2-7; the D call of TRBD1 rests on TCRdb alone, since no DNA is present to check it. Germline values: CDR1 ENHRY, CDR2 SYGVKD. This CDR3 spans 14 amino acids.

V usage is TRBV12-3 or TRBV12-4 and J usage is TRBJ1-4. The CDR3 extends over 11 amino acids. The CDR3 is CASSLYGELFF.

The chain combines TRBV27 with TRBJ2-1; with no DNA, the TCRdb D assignment of TRBD1 cannot be verified. Germline V gene sequence: CDR1 MNHEY, CDR2 SMNVEV (reference sequence). CDR3 length: 17 residues. The CDR3 loop reads CASSLRSVSAFGNEQFF.

The chain couples TRBV24-1 to TRBJ2-3; TCRdb designates TRBD1, a call that cannot be tested without DNA. CDR3 length: 13 amino acids. CDR1 and CDR2 (germline): KGHDR, SFDVKD. The CDR3 protein is CASGTGLTDTQYF.

The chain employs TRBV29-1 and TRBJ2-5; the D call of TRBD1 rests on TCRdb alone, since no DNA is present to check it. The CDR3 covers 12 residues. Germline V lookup: CDR1 SQVTM, CDR2 ANQGSEA. CDR3 loop: CSGSGVGETQYF. Combining the CDR3 with reference TRBV29-1 and TRBJ2-5 gives the whole variable domain SAVISQKPSRDICQRGTSLTIQCQVDSQVTMMFWYRQQPGQSLTLIATANQGSEATYESGFVIDKFPISRPNLTFSTLTVSNMSPEDSSIYLCSGSGVGETQYFGPGTRLLVL.

This chain uses TRBV7-9 with TRBJ1-1; no DNA is available, so the TRBD1 call from TCRdb remains unchecked. Germline loops: CDR1 SEHNR, CDR2 FQNEAQ (reference sequence). The CDR3 extends over 12 amino acids. This CDR3 is CASSAGALDGFF.

The CDR3 protein is CSARETGTGIHGYTF. The rearrangement uses TRBV20-1 and TRBJ1-2; without DNA, the TCRdb call of TRBD1 cannot be checked. This CDR3 region has 15 residues. Germline CDR1 is DFQATT and CDR2 is SNEGSKA (reference sequence).

This sequence joins TRBV9 and TRBJ2-5; TCRdb's assignment of TRBD1 cannot be checked, as there is no DNA. This CDR3 spans 15 amino acids. Germline V gene lookup returns CDR1 SGDLS and CDR2 YYNGEE. CDR3 loop: CASSVEAGGRETQYF.